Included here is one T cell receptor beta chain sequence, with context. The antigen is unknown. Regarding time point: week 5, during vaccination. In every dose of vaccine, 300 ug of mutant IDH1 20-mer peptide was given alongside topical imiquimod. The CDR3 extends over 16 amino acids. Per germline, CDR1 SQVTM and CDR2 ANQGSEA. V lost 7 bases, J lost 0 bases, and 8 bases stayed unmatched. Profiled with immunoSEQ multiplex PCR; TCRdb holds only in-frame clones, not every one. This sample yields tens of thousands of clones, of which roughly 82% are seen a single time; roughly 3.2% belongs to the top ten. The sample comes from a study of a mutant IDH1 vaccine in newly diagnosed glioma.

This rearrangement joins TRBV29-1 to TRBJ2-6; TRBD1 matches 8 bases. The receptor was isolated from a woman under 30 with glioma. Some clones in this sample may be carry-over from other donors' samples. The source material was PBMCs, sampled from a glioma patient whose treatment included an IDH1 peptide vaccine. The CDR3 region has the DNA TGCAGCGCCACCCCAGGGGGCGGCTCTGGGGCCAACGTCCTGACTTTC. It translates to CSATPGGGSGANVLTF.